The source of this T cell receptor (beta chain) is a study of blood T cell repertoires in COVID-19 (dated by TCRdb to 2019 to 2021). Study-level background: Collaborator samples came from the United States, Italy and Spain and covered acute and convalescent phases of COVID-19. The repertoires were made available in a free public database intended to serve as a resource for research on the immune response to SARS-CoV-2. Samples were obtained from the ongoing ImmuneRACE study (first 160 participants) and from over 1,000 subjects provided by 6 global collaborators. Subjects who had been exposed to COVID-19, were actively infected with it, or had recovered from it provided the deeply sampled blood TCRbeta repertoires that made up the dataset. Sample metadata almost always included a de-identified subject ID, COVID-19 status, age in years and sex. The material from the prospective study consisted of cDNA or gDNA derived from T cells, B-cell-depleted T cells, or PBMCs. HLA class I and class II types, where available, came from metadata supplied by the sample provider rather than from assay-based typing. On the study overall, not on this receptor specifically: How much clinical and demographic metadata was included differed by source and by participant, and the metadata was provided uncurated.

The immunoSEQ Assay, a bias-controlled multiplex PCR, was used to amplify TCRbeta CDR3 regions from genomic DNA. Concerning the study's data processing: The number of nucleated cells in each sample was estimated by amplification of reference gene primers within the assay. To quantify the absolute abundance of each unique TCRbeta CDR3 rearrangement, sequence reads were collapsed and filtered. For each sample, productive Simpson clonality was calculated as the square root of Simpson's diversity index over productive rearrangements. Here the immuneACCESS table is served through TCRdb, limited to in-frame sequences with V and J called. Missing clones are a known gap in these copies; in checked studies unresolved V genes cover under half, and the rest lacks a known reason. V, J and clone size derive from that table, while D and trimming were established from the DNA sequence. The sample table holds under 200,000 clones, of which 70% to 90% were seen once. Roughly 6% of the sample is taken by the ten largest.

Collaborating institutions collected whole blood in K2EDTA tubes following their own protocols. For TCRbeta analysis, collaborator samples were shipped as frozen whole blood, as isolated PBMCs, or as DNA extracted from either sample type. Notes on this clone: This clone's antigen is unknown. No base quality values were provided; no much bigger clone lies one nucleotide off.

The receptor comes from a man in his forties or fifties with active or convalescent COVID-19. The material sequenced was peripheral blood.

The nucleotide sequence is given as TGTGCCAGCAGCCTCACAGGGGGCAACACTGAAGCTTTCTTT. The encoded protein is CASSLTGGNTEAFF. The chain joins TRBV7-9 to TRBJ1-1; 9 middle bases align to TRBD1. For CDR1 and CDR2, the germline V gene (reference sequence) lists SEHNR and FQNEAQ. Unmatched junction bases come to 3, with V trimmed by 5 bases and J by 2 bases. The CDR3 sequence holds 14 residues, the cysteine and phenylalanine included. Just the 42-base CDR3 DNA is kept, in frame starting at base 1.